Many counts were recorded for the clone carrying this TCR beta chain. Amplification of TCR beta CDR3 from genomic DNA used two-round multiplex PCR. The first round of PCR was done with primers that matched each TRBV and TRBJ gene. TCRdb re-derived calls from the multiplex PCR reads in MiXCR, one entry per CDR3 protein. The profile shows nearly 25,000 distinct CDR3 sequences, under 40% of them singletons. These data are taken from a study of prognosis after radiotherapy for stage I lung cancer. V was clipped by 5 bases and J by 4 bases; unmatched bases: 2. Germline-derived CDR1 and CDR2 are MDHEN and SYDVKM. The CDR3 has 14 residues.

The gene calls are TRBV28 and TRBJ2-1; 10 bases are a match to TRBD2. The sequences come from PBMCs, collected before or after stereotactic body radiation therapy (not recorded which). The TCR originated in a donor over 45 with non-small cell lung cancer. The CDR3: CASSGTSVYNEQFF. The DNA of the CDR3 is TGTGCCAGCAGTGGGACTAGCGTTTACAATGAGCAGTTCTTC.